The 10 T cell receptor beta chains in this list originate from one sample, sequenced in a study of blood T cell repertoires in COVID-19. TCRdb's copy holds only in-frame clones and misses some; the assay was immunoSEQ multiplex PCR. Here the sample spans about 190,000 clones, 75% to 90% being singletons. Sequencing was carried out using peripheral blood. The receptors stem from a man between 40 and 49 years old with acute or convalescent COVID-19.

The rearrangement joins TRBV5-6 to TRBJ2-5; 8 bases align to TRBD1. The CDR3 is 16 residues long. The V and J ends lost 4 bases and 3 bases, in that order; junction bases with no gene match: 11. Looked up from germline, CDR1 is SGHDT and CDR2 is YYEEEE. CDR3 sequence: CASSQGTGRDKETQYF. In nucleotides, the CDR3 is TGTGCCAGCAGCCAGGGGACAGGCCGCGATAAAGAGACCCAGTACTTC.

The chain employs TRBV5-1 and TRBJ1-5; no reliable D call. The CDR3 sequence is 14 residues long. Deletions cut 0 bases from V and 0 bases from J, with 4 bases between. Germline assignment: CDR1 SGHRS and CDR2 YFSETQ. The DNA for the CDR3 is TGCGCCAGCAGCTTGGACAGTAGCAATCAGCCCCAGCATTTT. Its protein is CASSLDSSNQPQHF. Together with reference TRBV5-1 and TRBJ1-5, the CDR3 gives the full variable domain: KAGVTQTPRYLIKTRGQQVTLSCSPISGHRSVSWYQQTPGQGLQFLFEYFSETQRNKGNFPGRFSGRQFSNSRSEMNVSTLELGDSALYLCASSLDSSNQPQHFGDGTRLSIL.

The CDR3 region has the DNA TGTGCCAGCAGCTTACAGGGGAGCTGGAGCACCGGGGAGCTGTTTTTT. Its translation is CASSLQGSWSTGELFF. This chain uses TRBV7-9 with TRBJ2-2; a possible D gene is TRBD1 (6 bases). Germline V gives CDR1 SEHNR, CDR2 FQNEAQ (reference sequence). Trimming took off 2 bases at V and 4 bases at J, with 14 bases between the two ends. This CDR3 comprises 16 residues.

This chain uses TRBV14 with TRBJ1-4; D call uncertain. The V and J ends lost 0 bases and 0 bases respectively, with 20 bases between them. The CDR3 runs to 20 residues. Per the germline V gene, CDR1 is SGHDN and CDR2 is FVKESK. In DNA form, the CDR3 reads TGTGCCAGCAGCCAAGATCGAGAAGGCTATTACGAGGCAACTAATGAAAAACTGTTTTTT. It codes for CASSQDREGYYEATNEKLFF. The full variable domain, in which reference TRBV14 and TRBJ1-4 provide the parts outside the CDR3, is EAGVTQFPSHSVIEKGQTVTLRCDPISGHDNLYWYRRVMGKEIKFLLHFVKESKQDESGMPNNRFLAERTGGTYSTLKVQPAELEDSGVYFCASSQDREGYYEATNEKLFFGSGTQLSVL.

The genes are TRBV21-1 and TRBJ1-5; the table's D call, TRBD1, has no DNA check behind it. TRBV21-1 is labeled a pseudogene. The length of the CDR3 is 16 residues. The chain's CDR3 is CASSIQDRAFYQPQHF. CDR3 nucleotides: TGTGCCAGCAGCATCCAAGACAGGGCCTTTTATCAGCCCCAGCATTTT.

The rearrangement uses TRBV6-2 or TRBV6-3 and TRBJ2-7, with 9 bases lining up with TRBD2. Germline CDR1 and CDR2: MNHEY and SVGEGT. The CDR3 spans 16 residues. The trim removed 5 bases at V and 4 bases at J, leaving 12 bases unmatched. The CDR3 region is CASSVTLAGREYEQYF. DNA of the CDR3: TGTGCCAGCAGTGTCACTCTAGCGGGGCGCGAATACGAGCAGTACTTC.

The CDR3 protein is CASSTQGAGTEAFF. The CDR3 nucleotides are TGTGCCAGCTCAACTCAGGGGGCTGGCACTGAAGCTTTCTTT. This chain joins TRBV18 and TRBJ1-1; 8 bases fit TRBD1. V lost 5 bases to trimming and J lost 4 bases; unmatched junction nucleotides: 6. CDR1 KGHSH and CDR2 LQKENI come from the germline V gene. CDR3 size: 14 residues.

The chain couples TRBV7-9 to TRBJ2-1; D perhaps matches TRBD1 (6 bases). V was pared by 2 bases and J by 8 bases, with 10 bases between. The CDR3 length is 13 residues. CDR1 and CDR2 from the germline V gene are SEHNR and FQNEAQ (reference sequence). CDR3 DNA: TGTGCCAGCAGCTTACAGGGGAAGCATGAGCAGTTCTTC. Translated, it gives CASSLQGKHEQFF.

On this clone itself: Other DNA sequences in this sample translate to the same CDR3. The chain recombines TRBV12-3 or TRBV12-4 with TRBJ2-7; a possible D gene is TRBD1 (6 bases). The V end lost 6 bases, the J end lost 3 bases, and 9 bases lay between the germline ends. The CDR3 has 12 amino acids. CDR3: CASSPQGYEQYF. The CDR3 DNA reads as TGTGCCAGCAGCCCACAGGGCTACGAGCAGTACTTC.

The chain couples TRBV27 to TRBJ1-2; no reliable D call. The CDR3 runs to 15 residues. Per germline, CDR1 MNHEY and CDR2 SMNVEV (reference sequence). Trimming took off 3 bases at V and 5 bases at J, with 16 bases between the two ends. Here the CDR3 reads CASSFSGPYTYGYTF. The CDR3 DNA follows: TGTGCCAGCAGTTTCTCAGGCCCGTACACTTATGGCTACACCTTC.